The source of this T cell receptor beta chain is a study of T-cell memory formation after mild COVID-19. Study findings and constraints: Clones which contracted sat mainly in CM and EM if CD4+, and in EMRA if CD8+.

Amplification by 5'RACE using constant-segment primers produced TCR alpha and TCR beta cDNA libraries that carried sample barcodes and UMIs. Using its own MiXCR run on the 5' RACE reads, TCRdb lists one record per CDR3 protein. The table has approximately 100,000 distinct CDR3 sequences, roughly 25% seen once; the top ten hold roughly two fifths. The CDR3 contains 15 residues. Germline V gives CDR1 LGHDT, CDR2 YNNKEL (reference sequence). V lost 1 base and J lost 4, with 11 bases in between. On this clonotype itself: Antigen: not known.

Sequencing was done on a sample of PBMCs or a T cell subset sorted from them (not recorded which). The chain is built from TRBV3-1 and TRBJ2-1, with TRBD1 as a possible D gene (5 bases). The TCR originated in a man aged 18 to 35 who had mild COVID-19 (a few samples of this study predate the infection). Cell type and time point are not known. This CDR3 is CASSQVTGVYNEQFF. The CDR3 nucleotides are TGTGCCAGCAGCCAAGTTACAGGCGTATACAATGAGCAGTTCTTC.